This TCR beta chain was documented in a study of blood T cell repertoires in COVID-19. Study at large: COVID-19 samples collected from the United States, Italy and Spain covered acute and convalescent phases.

CDR3 size: 16 residues. Trimming cost V 5 bases and J 5 bases; bases outside gene matches: 9. Germline values: CDR1 SEHNR, CDR2 FQNEAQ (reference sequence). Study processing details: Nucleated cell counts were estimated from reference gene primer amplification. TCRdb's table, derived via immunoSEQ multiplex PCR, lists solely in-frame clones and lacks some. That table gives V, J and clone size, and the DNA gave D and trimming. The sample carries under 250,000 clones, around 80% recorded once. The specimen sequenced was peripheral blood. The source is a human donor in a cohort sampled during active COVID-19. The chain has TRBV7-9 and TRBJ1-5; 10 positions agree with TRBD1. The CDR3 DNA reads TGTGCCAGCAGCCGAGGCTATGGGACAGGGGATCAGCCCCAGCATTTT. Protein sequence: CASSRGYGTGDQPQHF.